A selection of T cell receptor beta chains follows, all from one sample in a study of shared clonotypes between healthy human individuals. Produced via immunoSEQ multiplex PCR; TCRdb's table is partial and in-frame only. The table shows around 600,000 clones, with around 97% occurring only once. Source material: naive CD4+ T cells sorted from blood. These receptors were collected from a woman in her 30s in good health. Both conserved end residues are part of each CDR3. Each record gives: V gene, clone size, D gene, J gene, CDR3 protein. D genes are given only for firm matches. Size is omitted from some rows. Given values are once, few, many or a class for expanded clones.

TRBV2	.	.	TRBJ1-2	CASQKNYGYTF
TRBV5-6	.	TRBD1	TRBJ1-1	CASSLQGAWAFF
TRBV5-4	.	.	TRBJ2-7	CASSLDPSRSSYEQYF
TRBV14	.	TRBD2	TRBJ2-7	CASSQPRAGGGYEQYF
TRBV28	.	.	TRBJ1-5	CASTQATNQPQHF
TRBV2	.	TRBD1	TRBJ1-2	CASRDRVYGYTF
TRBV5-8	.	.	TRBJ1-2	CASSLALGGDYGYTF
TRBV5-1	.	.	TRBJ2-1	CASSLVVTGGAHEQFF
TRBV5-1	.	TRBD1	TRBJ2-5	CASSRDSQETQYF
TRBV7-8	once	.	TRBJ1-5	CASSLAGTAFDQPQHF
TRBV14	once	.	TRBJ1-2	CASSQGLFPGVGGYTF
TRBV21-1	once	.	TRBJ2-4	CAVGPGQGAIAKNIQYF
TRBV30	.	.	TRBJ1-6	CAWSVRQAAGNSPLHF
TRBV6-1	.	.	TRBJ2-2	CASSTSNTGELFF
TRBV2	.	.	TRBJ2-3	CASTVMGLQEDTQYF
TRBV19	.	.	TRBJ1-5	CASSAGLSNQPQHF
TRBV6-1	.	.	TRBJ1-2	CASSDISYGYTF
TRBV5-6	.	TRBD1	TRBJ2-7	CASSLGDRGGYEQYF
TRBV29-1	once	.	TRBJ1-1	CSVADTEAFF
TRBV11-3	.	TRBD2	TRBJ2-7	CASSSGLVGQQYF
TRBV6-1	.	.	TRBJ1-1	CASSELLVGGGTEAFF
TRBV28	.	.	TRBJ1-5	CASSFGQFQHF
TRBV28	.	TRBD2	TRBJ2-3	CASSLGWKAGKSRTDTQYF
TRBV28	.	.	TRBJ2-2	CATENPNTGELFF
TRBV14	.	.	TRBJ1-4	CASSPTSNEKLFF
TRBV19	.	.	TRBJ2-7	CASSTPPRSGGKTYEQYF
TRBV5-4	.	.	.	CASSRGDRSYEQYF
TRBV9	.	.	TRBJ2-7	CASTPRDKAYEQYF
TRBV7-9	.	TRBD2	TRBJ2-2	CASSFYPRTSRRGTGELFF
TRBV18	.	.	TRBJ1-2	CASSPDGIPSGYTF
TRBV21-1	.	.	TRBJ2-1	CASSRHLLHHSDNEQFF
TRBV19	.	TRBD1	TRBJ2-5	CASSAGGGETQYF
TRBV6-5	.	.	TRBJ2-7	CASSYSEQGGMEQYF
TRBV5-1	few	.	TRBJ2-7	CASSSDSGYEQYF